The 4 T cell receptor beta chains listed next were all sequenced from one sample in a study of read filtering for tumor transcriptome and immune sequencing. From about 0.4 ug of RNA, a library with molecular barcoded alpha/delta and beta/gamma adaptors was made. TCRdb re-analysed the reads in MiXCR, keeping a single row per CDR3 protein. The sample consists of roughly 49,000 distinct CDR3 sequences, 15% to 20% of them appearing once. Input material: a population of CD138-negative cells sorted from bone marrow. Receptor source: a donor older than 35 with multiple myeloma.

This clonotype was recorded a few times. V is TRBV6-2 or TRBV6-3 and J is TRBJ2-7; TRBD1 matches at 10 bases. Germline V CDR1 and CDR2: MNHEY, SVGEGT. Trimming removed 3 bases from V and 3 bases from J; junction bases left unmatched: 5. CDR3 size: 15 residues. In nucleotides, the CDR3 is TGTGCCAGCAGTTATCTATGGGACAGGGGCTACGAGCAGTACTTC. Encoded protein: CASSYLWDRGYEQYF.

This clonotype was recorded many times. The V and J genes are TRBV19 and TRBJ2-1; D remains ambiguous. CDR1 is LNHDA, CDR2 SQIVND, per germline (reference sequence). Trimming removed 4 bases at V and 2 bases at J, with 6 bases between. This CDR3 is built from 13 residues. CDR3 in amino acids: CASSTRAYNEQFF. In nucleotides, the CDR3 is TGTGCCAGTAGTACTCGTGCCTACAATGAGCAGTTCTTC.

This clonotype was seen ten or more times. The chain has TRBV2 and TRBJ2-2; weak D call: TRBD2 (5 bases). Germline CDR1 SNHLY, CDR2 FYNNEI. V shed 7 bases and J shed 6 bases, with 12 bases lying between them. The CDR3 has 13 amino acids. The CDR3 reads CASKRDYSGELFF. The CDR3 coding sequence is TGTGCCAGCAAACGGGATTATTCCGGGGAGCTGTTTTTT.

The rearrangement uses TRBV20-1 and TRBJ1-5, with 9 bases that match TRBD1. CDR1 DFQATT and CDR2 SNEGSKA come from the germline V gene (reference sequence). CDR3 size: 16 residues. J gave up 4 bases and V 4 bases, and 11 bases lay outside the gene matches. The CDR3 region is CSATPRTGGVNQPQHF. In DNA form, the CDR3 reads TGCAGTGCTACCCCGCGAACAGGGGGCGTTAATCAGCCCCAGCATTTT.